This passage covers 4 T cell receptor beta chains from one sample sequenced in a study of blood T cell repertoires in COVID-19. Sequenced by immunoSEQ multiplex PCR; TCRdb stores in-frame clones only, minus some. The data hold more than 85,000 clones, with 81% observed a single time. The sample was peripheral blood. Every receptor here comes from a man aged 60 to 69 with acute or convalescent COVID-19.

The chain joins TRBV24-1 to TRBJ2-1; TRBD1 matches 8 bases. Germline lookup yields CDR1 KGHDR and CDR2 SFDVKD. With 6 bases clipped from V and 2 bases from J, the junction kept 11 bases outside the gene matches. This CDR3 is 17 amino acids long. The CDR3 loop reads CATSQGADSGAYNEQFF. In DNA, the CDR3 is TGTGCCACCAGTCAGGGGGCGGATTCAGGGGCCTACAATGAGCAGTTCTTC.

There are a few counts of this clone. The chain recombines TRBV9 with TRBJ2-3; unclear D gene. Looked up from germline, CDR1 is SGDLS and CDR2 is YYNGEE. The CDR3 contains 14 residues. V lost 3 bases and J lost 1, with 9 bases in between. The CDR3 reads CASSAPRGTDTQYF. The DNA of the CDR3 is TGTGCCAGCAGCGCCCCCCGGGGCACAGATACGCAGTATTTT.

This clone was counted a few times. The chain is built from TRBV14 and TRBJ2-1; 7 bases match TRBD2. Germline assignment: CDR1 SGHDN and CDR2 FVKESK. With 1 base clipped from V and 7 bases from J, the junction kept 4 bases outside the gene matches. This CDR3 region has 14 residues. CDR3: CASSQVGTINEQFF. CDR3 in DNA: TGTGCCAGCAGCCAAGTGGGGACTATAAATGAGCAGTTCTTC.

The sample holds one count of this clone. This chain uses TRBV11-2 with TRBJ2-7, with 7 bases identical to TRBD1. V shed 0 bases, J shed 6 bases, and the junction held 2 bases outside the gene matches. Per the germline V gene, CDR1 is SGHAT and CDR2 is FQNNGV. CDR3 length equals 13 residues. CDR3 DNA sequence: TGTGCCAGCAGCTTAGAAGCAGGGGGCGAGCAGTACGTC. It codes for CASSLEAGGEQYV.